This entry concerns a single T cell receptor beta chain. The data stem from a study of OX40 agonist ivuxolimab in advanced cancers. Across the study: Mean age roughly 65 years, range about 20 to 79; roughly 82% male. Three patients, one with hepatocellular carcinoma and two with cutaneous melanoma, achieved partial responses.

Germline V gene lookup returns CDR1 SGDLS and CDR2 YYNGEE. V trimming: 4 bases; J trimming: 4 bases; junction bases outside the gene matches: 8. CDR3 size: 15 residues. Measured with immunoSEQ multiplex PCR; TCRdb has only the in-frame clones, and not every one. Altogether fewer than 85,000 clones are present, approximately 87% being singletons, with the ten largest covering under 7%. The J gene is TRBJ2-1, the V gene TRBV9, with TRBD2 matching 7 bases. The TCR was taken from an adult with an advanced solid tumor such as melanoma, head and neck, liver or kidney cancer. Specimen: CD4+ or CD8+ T cells sorted from blood, collected in a trial of the OX40 agonist ivuxolimab. DNA for the CDR3: TGTGCCAGCAGCTTGAGGAGTAGCGGGTACAATGAGCAGTTCTTC. Translated: CASSLRSSGYNEQFF.